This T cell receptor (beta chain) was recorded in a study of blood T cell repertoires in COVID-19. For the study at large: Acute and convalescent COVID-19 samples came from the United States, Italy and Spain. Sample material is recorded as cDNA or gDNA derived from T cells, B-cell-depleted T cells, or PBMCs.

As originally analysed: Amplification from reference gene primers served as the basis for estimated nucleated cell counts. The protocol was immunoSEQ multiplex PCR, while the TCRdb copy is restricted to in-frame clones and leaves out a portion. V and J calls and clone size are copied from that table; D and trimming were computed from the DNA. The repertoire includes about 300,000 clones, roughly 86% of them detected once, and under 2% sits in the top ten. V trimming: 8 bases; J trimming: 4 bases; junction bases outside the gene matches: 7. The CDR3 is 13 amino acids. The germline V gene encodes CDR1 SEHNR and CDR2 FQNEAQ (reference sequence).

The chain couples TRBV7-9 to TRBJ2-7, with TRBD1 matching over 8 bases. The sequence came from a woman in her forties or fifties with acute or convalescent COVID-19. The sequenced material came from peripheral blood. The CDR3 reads CASFGTGDYEQYF. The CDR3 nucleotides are TGTGCCAGCTTCGGGACAGGCGATTACGAGCAGTACTTC.